This TCR beta chain emerged from a study of technical replicates of blood from a few donors. Sequencing used immunoSEQ multiplex PCR; TCRdb keeps in-frame clones, though not all of them. Of 75,000 to 100,000 clones in the sample, roughly 94% were seen once. Germline CDR1 is LNHDA and CDR2 is SQIVND (reference sequence). This CDR3 is built from 16 residues. Trimming left V 3 bases short and J 0 bases short, with 11 bases between. This chain connects TRBV19 to TRBJ1-4, with D unresolved. Material for sequencing was T cells isolated from PBMCs. The TCR originated in a human donor in good health. The CDR3 loop is CASSIGQTPTNEKLFF. Written as DNA, the CDR3 is TGTGCCAGTAGTATTGGTCAGACTCCAACTAATGAAAAACTGTTTTTT.